This TCR beta chain came from a study of T cells in Graves' hyperthyroidism and ophthalmopathy. Study-wide points: The blood repertoire included most of the expanded thyroid clonotypes above 0.001.

The table lists this clonotype with many counts. Its antigen is not identified. Hyperthyroidism, newly diagnosed and lasting under 2 months, affected patients aged 18 to 65. Each diagnosis drew on symptoms, thyroxine, TRAb, thyroid ultrasound and orbital computed tomography findings. What was amplified from RNA transcripts were TCR beta CDR3 regions. The HTBI primer set served for first-round RT-PCR of the TCR CDR3. From the multiplex PCR reads, TCRdb called clonotypes with MiXCR, one entry per CDR3 protein. This repertoire shows 600,000 or so distinct CDR3 sequences, about 16% found once; its top ten account for approximately 3.9%. With 6 bases removed from V and 2 bases from J, the gap between germline ends came to 7 bases. The CDR3 spans 13 residues. CDR1 and CDR2 from the germline V gene are MDHEN and SYDVKM.

The receptor was derived from a woman aged 25 to 39 with Graves' hyperthyroidism. The chain employs TRBV28 and TRBJ2-2, with D possibly being TRBD1 (5 bases). The sample was blood. The CDR3 region is CASRQANTGELFF. The CDR3, as DNA: TGTGCCAGCAGACAGGCAAACACCGGGGAGCTGTTTTTT.